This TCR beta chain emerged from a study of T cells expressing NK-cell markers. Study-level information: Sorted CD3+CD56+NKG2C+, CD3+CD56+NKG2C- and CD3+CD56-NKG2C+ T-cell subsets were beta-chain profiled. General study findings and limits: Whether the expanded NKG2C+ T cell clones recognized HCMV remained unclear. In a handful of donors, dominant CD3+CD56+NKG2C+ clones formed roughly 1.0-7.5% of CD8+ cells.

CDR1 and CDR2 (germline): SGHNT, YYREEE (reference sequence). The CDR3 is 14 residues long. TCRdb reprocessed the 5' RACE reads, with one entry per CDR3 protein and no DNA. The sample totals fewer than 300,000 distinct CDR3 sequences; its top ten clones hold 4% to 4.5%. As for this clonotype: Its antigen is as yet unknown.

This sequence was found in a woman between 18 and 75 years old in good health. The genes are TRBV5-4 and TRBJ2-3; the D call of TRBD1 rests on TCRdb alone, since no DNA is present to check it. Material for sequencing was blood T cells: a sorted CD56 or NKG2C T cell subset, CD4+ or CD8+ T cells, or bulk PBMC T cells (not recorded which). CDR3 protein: CASSYRWGTDTQYF.